This note documents a single TCR beta chain sequence. No antigen is known for it. The sample originates from a study of cytomegalovirus exposure and HLA in healthy donors. The donors were part of the validation cohort of over a hundred subjects. That cohort was separate from the first cohort, which comprised 670 or so subjects. Generated by immunoSEQ multiplex PCR, the TCRdb table keeps only in-frame clones and is missing some. The sample records hundreds of thousands of clones, about nine tenths being singletons. The germline CDR1 and CDR2 sequences are MNHEY and SVGAGI. The CDR3 extends over 16 amino acids. V lost 0 bases, J lost 0 bases, and 12 bases lay in between. Study results and limitations: With high specificity and sensitivity, the classifier reportedly diagnosed cytomegalovirus status. Some public TCRs appeared in many individuals, while most sequences were rare.

The V call is TRBV6-5, the J call TRBJ2-7; tentative D call: TRBD1 (6 bases). The sample comprised PBMCs. This clonotype was sampled from a young woman in good health and CMV-seropositive. The CDR3 here is CASSYSRTVHSYEQYF. Written as DNA, the CDR3 is TGTGCCAGCAGTTACTCGCGGACAGTCCACTCCTACGAGCAGTACTTC.